These 2 T cell receptor beta chains originate from one sample sequenced in a study of identifying expanded T cells in peripheral blood. This table comes from immunoSEQ multiplex PCR, and its TCRdb copy is limited to in-frame clones, with some not included. The data show about 130,000 clones, with about 86% seen just once and 7% to 10% held by the top ten. Sequenced: blood. The receptors originated from a person aged 18 to 75 in good health.

The chain links TRBV11-2 to TRBJ1-1; a possible D gene is TRBD1 (6 bases). CDR3 length: 13 amino acids. V shed 5 bases and J shed 7 bases, with 14 bases lying between them. CDR1 and CDR2 (germline): SGHAT, FQNNGV. CDR3 DNA sequence: TGTGCCAGCAGCCTACGTATGGACAGTGAAGCTTTCTTT. Protein product: CASSLRMDSEAFF.

The chain combines TRBV2 with TRBJ2-7; D is undetermined. The V end lost 3 bases, the J end lost 3 bases, and 15 bases lay between the germline ends. CDR1 and CDR2 from the germline V gene are SNHLY and FYNNEI. There are 15 residues in the CDR3. The CDR3, as DNA: TGTGCCAGCAGTGATGTCAGACGGGCGAGCTACGAGCAGTACTTC. Encoded protein: CASSDVRRASYEQYF. Complete variable domain (other parts from reference TRBV2 and TRBJ2-7): EPEVTQTPSHQVTQMGQEVILRCVPISNHLYFYWYRQILGQKVEFLVSFYNNEISEKSEIFDDQFSVERPDGSNFTLKIRSTKLEDSAMYFCASSDVRRASYEQYFGPGTRLTVT.